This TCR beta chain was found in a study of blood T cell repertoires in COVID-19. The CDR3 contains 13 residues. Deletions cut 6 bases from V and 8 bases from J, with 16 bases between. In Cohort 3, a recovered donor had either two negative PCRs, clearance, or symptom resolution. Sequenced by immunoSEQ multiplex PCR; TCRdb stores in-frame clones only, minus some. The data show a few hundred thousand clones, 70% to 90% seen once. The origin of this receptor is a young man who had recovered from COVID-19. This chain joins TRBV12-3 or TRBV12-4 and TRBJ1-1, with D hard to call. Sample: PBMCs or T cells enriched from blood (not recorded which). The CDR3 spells CASRPSVNREAFF. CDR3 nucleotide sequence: TGTGCCAGCAGACCTTCGGTCAACAGAGAAGCTTTCTTT.